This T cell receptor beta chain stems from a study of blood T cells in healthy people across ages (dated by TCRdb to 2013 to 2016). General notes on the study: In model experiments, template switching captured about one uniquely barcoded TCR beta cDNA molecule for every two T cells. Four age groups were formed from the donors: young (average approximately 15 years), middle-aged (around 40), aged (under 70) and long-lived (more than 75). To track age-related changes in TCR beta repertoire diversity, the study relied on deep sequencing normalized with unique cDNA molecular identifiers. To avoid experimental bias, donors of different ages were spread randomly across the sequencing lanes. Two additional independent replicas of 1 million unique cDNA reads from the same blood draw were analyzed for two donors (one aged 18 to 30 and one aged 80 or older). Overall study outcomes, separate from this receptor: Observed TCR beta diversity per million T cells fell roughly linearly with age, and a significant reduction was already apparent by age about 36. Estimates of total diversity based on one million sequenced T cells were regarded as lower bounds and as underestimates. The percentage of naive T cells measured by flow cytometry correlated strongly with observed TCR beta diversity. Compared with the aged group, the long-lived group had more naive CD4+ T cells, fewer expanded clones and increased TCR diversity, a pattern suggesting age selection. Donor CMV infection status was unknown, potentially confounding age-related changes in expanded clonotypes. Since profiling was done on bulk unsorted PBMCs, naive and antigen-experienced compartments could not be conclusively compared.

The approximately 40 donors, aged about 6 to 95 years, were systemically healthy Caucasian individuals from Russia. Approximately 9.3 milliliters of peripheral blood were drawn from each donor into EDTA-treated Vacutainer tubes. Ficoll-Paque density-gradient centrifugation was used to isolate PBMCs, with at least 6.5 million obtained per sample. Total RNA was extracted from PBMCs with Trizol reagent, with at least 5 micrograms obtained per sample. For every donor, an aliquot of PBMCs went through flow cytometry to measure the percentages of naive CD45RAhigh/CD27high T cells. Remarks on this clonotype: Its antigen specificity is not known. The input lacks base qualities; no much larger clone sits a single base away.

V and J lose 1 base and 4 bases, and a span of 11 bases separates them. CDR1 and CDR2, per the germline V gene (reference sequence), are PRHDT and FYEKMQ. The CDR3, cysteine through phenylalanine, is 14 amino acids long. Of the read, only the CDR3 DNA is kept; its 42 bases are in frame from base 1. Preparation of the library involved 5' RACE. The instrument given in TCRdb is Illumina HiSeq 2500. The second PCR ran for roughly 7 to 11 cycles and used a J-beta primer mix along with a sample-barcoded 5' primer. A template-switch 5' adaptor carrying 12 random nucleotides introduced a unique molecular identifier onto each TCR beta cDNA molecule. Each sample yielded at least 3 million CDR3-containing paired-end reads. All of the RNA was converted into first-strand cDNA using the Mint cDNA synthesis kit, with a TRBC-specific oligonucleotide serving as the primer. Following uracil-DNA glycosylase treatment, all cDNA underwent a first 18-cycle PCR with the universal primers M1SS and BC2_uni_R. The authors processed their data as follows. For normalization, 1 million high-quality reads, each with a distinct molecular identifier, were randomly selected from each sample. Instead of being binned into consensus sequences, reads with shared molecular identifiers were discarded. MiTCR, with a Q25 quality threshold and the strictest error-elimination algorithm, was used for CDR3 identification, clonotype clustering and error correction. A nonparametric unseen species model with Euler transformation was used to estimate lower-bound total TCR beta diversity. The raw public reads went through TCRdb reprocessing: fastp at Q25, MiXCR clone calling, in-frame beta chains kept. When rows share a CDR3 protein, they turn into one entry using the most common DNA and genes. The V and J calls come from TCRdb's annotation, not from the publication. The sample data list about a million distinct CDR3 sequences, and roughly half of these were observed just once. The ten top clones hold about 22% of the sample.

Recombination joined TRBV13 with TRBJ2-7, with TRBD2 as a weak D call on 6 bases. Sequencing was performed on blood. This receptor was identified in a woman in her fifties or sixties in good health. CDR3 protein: CASSLANGGYEQYF. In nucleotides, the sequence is TGTGCCAGCAGCTTAGCCAACGGGGGTTACGAGCAGTACTTC.